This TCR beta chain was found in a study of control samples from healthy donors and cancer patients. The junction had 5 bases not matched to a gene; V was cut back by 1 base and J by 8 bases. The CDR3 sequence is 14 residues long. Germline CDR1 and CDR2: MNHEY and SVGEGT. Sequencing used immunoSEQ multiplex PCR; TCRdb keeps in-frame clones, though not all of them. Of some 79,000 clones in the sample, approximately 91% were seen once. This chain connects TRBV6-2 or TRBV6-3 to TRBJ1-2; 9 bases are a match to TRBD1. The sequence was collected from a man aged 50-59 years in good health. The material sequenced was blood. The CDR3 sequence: CASSYFRTGVGYTF. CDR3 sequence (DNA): TGTGCCAGCAGTTACTTTCGGACAGGGGTAGGCTACACCTTC.